Sequencing of this T cell receptor (beta chain) was carried out in a study of regulatory T cells in long-lasting Graves disease. Whole-study context: Persistence in Graves' disease required over 5 years of antithyroid drugs plus positive TSH receptor antibodies. Study-level results: Persistent disease was characterized by preferential usage of TRBV28, TRBJ1-2 and TRBJ2-5.

iRepertoire HTBI primers and Arm-PCR of CDR3 regions built TCR beta libraries. TCRdb reprocessed the multiplex PCR reads with MiXCR, giving one entry per CDR3 protein. The sample shows 400,000 to 500,000 distinct CDR3 sequences, around a fifth of them seen only once. This clonotype was seen at least ten times. Its antigen is as yet unknown. The time point here: persistent/refractory GD, antithyroid drugs over 5 years with positive TRAb. Researchers made the TCR library from RNA that was extracted from PBMCs. Patients met American Thyroid Association criteria for Graves' disease. This CDR3 contains 14 residues. Looked up from germline, CDR1 is SGHTA and CDR2 is FQGNSA. V was cut by 4 bases and J by 8 bases, with 12 bases left in between.

V usage is TRBV7-2 and J usage is TRBJ1-6; D call uncertain. The TCR was taken from a female donor with Graves disease. The sample here was peripheral blood mononuclear cells (PBMCs), taken when the disease was refractory, from a patient treated with antithyroid drugs. As DNA, the CDR3 is TGTGCCAGCAGCTACCTCGTCCGGGATTCACCCCTCCACTTT. Residues: CASSYLVRDSPLHF. The full variable domain, in which reference TRBV7-2 and TRBJ1-6 provide the parts outside the CDR3, is GAGVSQSPSNKVTEKGKDVELRCDPISGHTALYWYRQSLGQGLEFLIYFQGNSAPDKSGLPSDRFSAERTGGSVSTLTIQRTQQEDSAVYLCASSYLVRDSPLHFGNGTRLTVT.